This entry lists 9 T cell receptor beta chains sequenced from one sample in a study of blood T cell repertoires in COVID-19. Assay: immunoSEQ multiplex PCR; the TCRdb copy retains only in-frame clones and omits some. This sample has a few hundred thousand clones, with roughly 85% found just once. The sequenced sample was peripheral blood. Every receptor here comes from a woman aged 18-30 years with acute or convalescent COVID-19.

This chain joins TRBV27 and TRBJ2-1; 9 nucleotides align to TRBD2. V was pared by 4 bases and J by 5 bases, with 6 bases of the junction left unmatched. CDR3 length equals 15 residues. Germline V CDR1 and CDR2: MNHEY, SMNVEV (reference sequence). The CDR3 DNA reads as TGTGCCAGCAGTTCCCTAGCGGGAATTCACAATGAGCAGTTCTTC. This sequence encodes CASSSLAGIHNEQFF.

The chain links TRBV7-9 to TRBJ2-1; 8 bases align to TRBD1. This CDR3 contains 16 residues. V shed 5 bases and J 6 bases; nucleotides not matched to a gene: 12. CDR1 is SEHNR and CDR2 is FQNEAQ in the germline V gene (reference sequence). CDR3 DNA: TGTGCCAGCAGCGACACGGACAGGGAGTTTATCAATGAGCAGTTCTTC. Residues: CASSDTDREFINEQFF.

The chain recombines TRBV14 with TRBJ2-1; D is ambiguous. The CDR3 spans 13 residues. Germline CDR1 is SGHDN and CDR2 is FVKESK. Deletions cut 2 bases from V and 5 bases from J, with 7 bases between. CDR3 DNA sequence: TGTGCCAGCAGCCAACTGCAGAACAATGAGCAGTTCTTC. Its translation is CASSQLQNNEQFF.

The chain has TRBV28 and TRBJ2-7; tentative D call: TRBD2 (6 bases). Trimming removed 5 bases from V and 4 bases from J, with 12 bases in between. The CDR3 is 13 residues long. The V gene's germline CDR1 is MDHEN and CDR2 SYDVKM. The DNA for the CDR3 is TGTGCCAGCAGTCCGGGGACTCAATACGAGCAGTACTTC. It encodes CASSPGTQYEQYF. The complete variable domain, with remaining parts taken from reference TRBV28 and TRBJ2-7, reads DVKVTQSSRYLVKRTGEKVFLECVQDMDHENMFWYRQDPGLGLRLIYFSYDVKMKEKGDIPEGYSVSREKKERFSLILESASTNQTSMYLCASSPGTQYEQYFGPGTRLTVT.

The gene calls are TRBV19 and TRBJ2-5; 10 bases line up with TRBD2. This CDR3 is 15 amino acids long. V was clipped by 10 bases and J by 1 base; unmatched bases: 9. Germline V gives CDR1 LNHDA, CDR2 SQIVND (reference sequence). In DNA form, the CDR3 reads TGTGCCACCAATATAGCGGGAGGAGCCCAAGAGACCCAGTACTTC. Translated: CATNIAGGAQETQYF.

The rearrangement joins TRBV4-3 to TRBJ2-2; weak D call: TRBD1 (6 bases). Per the germline V gene, CDR1 is LGHNA and CDR2 is YSLEER. This CDR3 region has 15 residues. The ends were cut back, 0 bases at V and 5 bases at J, with 10 bases in the middle. This CDR3 reads CASSQDVQGTGELFF. The CDR3 nucleotides read TGCGCCAGCAGCCAAGATGTTCAGGGGACCGGGGAGCTGTTTTTT.

This clone occurred many times. The V and J genes are TRBV27 and TRBJ1-3; D is undetermined. The CDR3 runs 14 residues. The V end lost 0 bases, the J end lost 1 base, and 4 bases lay between the germline ends. CDR1 and CDR2 from the germline V gene are MNHEY and SMNVEV (reference sequence). This CDR3 is CASSLSRSGNTIYF. The CDR3 DNA is TGTGCCAGCAGTTTATCGAGGTCTGGAAACACCATATATTTT.

A note on this clone: The sample has other DNA sequences that encode this CDR3 too. This chain connects TRBV9 to TRBJ2-5; a weak D match, TRBD1 (5 bases). The germline V gene encodes CDR1 SGDLS and CDR2 YYNGEE. This CDR3 has 13 amino acids. Trimming stripped 0 bases from V and 4 bases from J, with 7 bases between. CDR3: CASSVGGAETQYF. The CDR3 DNA is TGTGCCAGCAGCGTAGGGGGCGCAGAGACCCAGTACTTC.

This chain uses TRBV5-5 with TRBJ2-7; a possible D gene is TRBD2 (5 bases). V gave up 1 base and J gave up 9 bases, with 20 bases separating them. The CDR3 has 15 amino acids. Per germline, CDR1 SGHKS and CDR2 YYEKEE (reference sequence). The CDR3 DNA sequence: TGTGCCAGCAGCTTGACTAGTCTTAGTGGGAACGGGCAGTACTTC. Translation: CASSLTSLSGNGQYF.